The rows below give T cell receptor beta chains drawn from one sample of a study of T cell responses to AZD1222 COVID-19 vaccine. Some clones are missing from TCRdb's copy, which holds only in-frame ones; the method was immunoSEQ multiplex PCR. The sample includes about 86,000 clones, 88% seen only once; the top ten take 6.9%. The source material was peripheral blood, sampled 28 days after the second AZD1222 dose. The origin of the receptors is an adult who received the AZD1222 COVID-19 vaccine. Each CDR3 is given with its conserved first and last residue. The order of the fields is D gene, clone size, CDR3 length, V gene, J gene, CDR3 protein, CDR3 DNA. D genes are given only for firm matches. Not every row has a clone size; where given, it reads once, few, many or a size class.

-	-	13	TRBV12-3/TRBV12-4	TRBJ2-2	CASRDLGTGELFF	TGTGCCAGCAGAGATCTAGGCACCGGGGAGCTGTTTTTT
TRBD2	-	15	TRBV18	TRBJ2-2	CASSPAGANTGELFF	TGTGCCAGCTCACCAGCGGGAGCGAACACCGGGGAGCTGTTTTTT
-	few	16	TRBV7-2	TRBJ2-3	CASRNSPSRATDTQYF	TGTGCCAGCAGAAACTCCCCCTCGAGAGCCACAGATACGCAGTATTTT
-	-	14	TRBV7-6	TRBJ2-7	CASSLDRASYEQYF	TGTGCCAGCAGCTTAGACAGGGCCTCCTACGAGCAGTACTTC
-	-	12	TRBV30	TRBJ1-2	CAWSRDLYGYTF	TGTGCCTGGAGTCGGGATCTCTATGGCTACACCTTC
TRBD1	-	15	TRBV4-1	TRBJ2-2	CATSRRDRDTGELFF	TGCGCCACGTCCCGTCGGGACAGGGACACCGGGGAGCTGTTTTTT
TRBD1	-	19	TRBV4-1	TRBJ2-1	CASSQNRGPRGGRDNEQFF	TGCGCCAGCAGCCAAAACAGGGGGCCACGGGGAGGGCGAGACAATGAGCAGTTCTTC
TRBD1	-	16	TRBV25-1	TRBJ1-3	CASSTGTGGYGNTIYF	TGTGCCAGCAGTACAGGGACAGGGGGCTATGGAAACACCATATATTTT
-	-	18	TRBV21-1	TRBJ1-5	CASSKVKFRQPSNQPQHF	TGTGCCAGCAGCAAAGTTAAGTTTAGGCAACCTAGCAATCAGCCCCAGCATTTT
TRBD1	-	15	TRBV6-6	TRBJ2-3	CASSYHRGRTDTQYF	TGTGCCAGCAGTTACCACAGGGGGAGGACAGATACGCAGTATTTT
TRBD2	-	13	TRBV29-1	TRBJ2-7	CSVDSGNSYEQYF	TGCAGCGTTGATAGCGGGAACTCCTACGAGCAGTACTTC
-	-	13	TRBV27	TRBJ1-3	CASSPGSGNTIYF	TGTGCCAGCAGTCCCGGCTCTGGAAACACCATATATTTT
TRBD1	-	15	TRBV7-3	TRBJ2-1	CASSFDRGIYNEQFF	TGTGCCAGCAGCTTCGACAGGGGAATTTACAATGAGCAGTTCTTC
-	-	14	TRBV18	TRBJ1-2	CASSPPSVLDGYTF	TGTGCCAGCTCACCGCCGAGCGTGTTGGATGGCTACACCTTC